Given below is one T cell receptor (beta chain) in context. The antigen is unknown. The entry originates in a study of OX40 agonist ivuxolimab in advanced cancers. Study in general: Enrollees could have had prior anti-PD-1, anti-PD-L1 or anti-CTLA-4 therapy, which over 35% had received.

Prior autoimmune disease or systemic immunosuppression barred patients. V gave up 3 bases and J gave up 13 bases, with 10 bases separating them. Germline lookup yields CDR1 SGHTA and CDR2 FQGNSA. The CDR3 runs 11 residues. TCRdb keeps only in-frame clones here, not all; method: immunoSEQ multiplex PCR. The data show some 60,000 clones, 91% seen once. General observations from the study: Dose levels from 0.1 to 3.0 mg/kg saw CD4+ and CD8+ blood T cells expand clonally by week 6. Some nonresponders also had low normalized T-cell clonal expansion.

The chain links TRBV7-2 to TRBJ2-4; D unclear. Material: CD4+ or CD8+ T cells sorted from blood, obtained in a trial of the OX40 agonist ivuxolimab. This clonotype was obtained from an adult with an advanced solid tumor such as melanoma, head and neck, liver or kidney cancer. CDR3 in DNA: TGTGCCAGCAGCTTGGGGTTAGGGCAGTACTTC. Protein sequence: CASSLGLGQYF. Full variable domain (outside the CDR3, taken from reference TRBV7-2 and TRBJ2-4): GAGVSQSPSNKVTEKGKDVELRCDPISGHTALYWYRQSLGQGLEFLIYFQGNSAPDKSGLPSDRFSAERTGGSVSTLTIQRTQQEDSAVYLCASSLGLGQYFGAGTRLSVL.